The T cell receptor beta chain under discussion was sequenced for a study of T cells in Graves' hyperthyroidism and ophthalmopathy. The table lists this clonotype with many counts. Germline loops: CDR1 SGHTA, CDR2 FQGTGA. V was shortened by 4 bases and J by 5 bases, with 17 bases between the two germline ends. The CDR3 is made up of 16 amino acids. RNA transcripts were the template for amplifying TCR beta CDR3 regions. First-round RT-PCR with HTBI primers amplified the TCR CDR3 region. Using its own MiXCR run on the multiplex PCR reads, TCRdb lists one record per CDR3 protein. The sample shows about 380,000 distinct CDR3 sequences, around 20% of them seen only once.

This receptor was obtained from a man between 18 and 35 years old with Graves' ophthalmopathy. J is TRBJ2-2 and V is TRBV7-3, with a possible D match to TRBD1 (6 bases). The sample consisted of blood. CDR3 in amino acids: CASSSFQGSVTGELFF. The CDR3 DNA reads as TGTGCCAGCAGCTCGTTCCAGGGGTCCGTGACCGGGGAGCTGTTTTTT. The variable domain in full, with the rest retrieved from reference TRBV7-3 and TRBJ2-2, is GAGVSQTPSNKVTEKGKYVELRCDPISGHTALYWYRQSLGQGPEFLIYFQGTGAADDSGLPNDRFFAVRPEGSVSTLKIQRTERGDSAVYLCASSSFQGSVTGELFFGEGSRLTVL.